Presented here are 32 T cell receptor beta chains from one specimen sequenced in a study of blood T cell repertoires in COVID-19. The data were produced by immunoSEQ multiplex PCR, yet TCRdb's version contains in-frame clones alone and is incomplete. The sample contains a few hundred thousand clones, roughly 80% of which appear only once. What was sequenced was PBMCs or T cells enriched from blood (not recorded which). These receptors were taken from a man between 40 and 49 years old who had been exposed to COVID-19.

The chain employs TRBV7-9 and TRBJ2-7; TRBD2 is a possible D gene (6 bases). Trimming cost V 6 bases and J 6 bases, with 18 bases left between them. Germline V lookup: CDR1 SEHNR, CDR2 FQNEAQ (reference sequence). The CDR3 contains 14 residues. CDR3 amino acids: CASSSRDGGPEQYF. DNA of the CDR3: TGTGCCAGCAGTAGCCGGGACGGAGGGCCCGAGCAGTACTTC.

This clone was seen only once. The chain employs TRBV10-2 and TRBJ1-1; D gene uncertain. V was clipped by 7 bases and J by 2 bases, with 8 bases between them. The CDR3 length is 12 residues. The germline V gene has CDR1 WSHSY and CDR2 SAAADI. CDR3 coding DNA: TGCGCCAGCATCGGGGAAAACACTGAAGCTTTCTTT. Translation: CASIGENTEAFF.

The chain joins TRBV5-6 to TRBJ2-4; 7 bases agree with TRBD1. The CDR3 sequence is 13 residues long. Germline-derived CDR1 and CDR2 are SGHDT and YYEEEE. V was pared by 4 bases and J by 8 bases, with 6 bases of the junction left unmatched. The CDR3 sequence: CASSPGQLDIQYF. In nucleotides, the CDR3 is TGTGCCAGCAGCCCGGGACAGTTGGACATTCAGTACTTC. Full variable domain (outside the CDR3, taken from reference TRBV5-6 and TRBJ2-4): DAGVTQSPTHLIKTRGQQVTLRCSPKSGHDTVSWYQQALGQGPQFIFQYYEEEERQRGNFPDRFSGHQFPNYSSELNVNALLLGDSALYLCASSPGQLDIQYFGAGTRLSVL.

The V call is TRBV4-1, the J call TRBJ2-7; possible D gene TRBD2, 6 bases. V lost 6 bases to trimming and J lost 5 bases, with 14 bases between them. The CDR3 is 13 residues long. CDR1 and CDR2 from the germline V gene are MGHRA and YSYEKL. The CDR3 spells CASSRSWEDEQYF. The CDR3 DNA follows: TGCGCCAGCAGTAGATCTTGGGAGGACGAGCAGTACTTC.

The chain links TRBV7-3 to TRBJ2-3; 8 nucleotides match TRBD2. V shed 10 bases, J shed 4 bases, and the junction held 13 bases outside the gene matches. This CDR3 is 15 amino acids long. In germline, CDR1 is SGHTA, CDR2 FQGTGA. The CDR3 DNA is TGTGCCACCTCGTCGAGGAGCGGGAGCTCAGATACGCAGTATTTT. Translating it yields CATSSRSGSSDTQYF. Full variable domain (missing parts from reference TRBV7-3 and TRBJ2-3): GAGVSQTPSNKVTEKGKYVELRCDPISGHTALYWYRQSLGQGPEFLIYFQGTGAADDSGLPNDRFFAVRPEGSVSTLKIQRTERGDSAVYLCATSSRSGSSDTQYFGPGTRLTVL.

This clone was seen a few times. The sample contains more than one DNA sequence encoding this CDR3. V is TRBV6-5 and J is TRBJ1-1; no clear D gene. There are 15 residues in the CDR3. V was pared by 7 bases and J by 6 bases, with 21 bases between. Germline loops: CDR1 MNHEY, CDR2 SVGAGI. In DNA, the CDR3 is TGTGCCAGCATCGGGTTTAAGGGAGCTTACTCTGAAGCTTTCTTT. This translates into CASIGFKGAYSEAFF.

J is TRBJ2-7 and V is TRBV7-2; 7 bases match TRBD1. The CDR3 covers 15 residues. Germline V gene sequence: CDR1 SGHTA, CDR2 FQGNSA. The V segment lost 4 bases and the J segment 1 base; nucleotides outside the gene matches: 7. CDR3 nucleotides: TGTGCCAGCAGCTCCTCCTACAGGGGATCCTACGAGCAGTACTTC. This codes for CASSSSYRGSYEQYF.

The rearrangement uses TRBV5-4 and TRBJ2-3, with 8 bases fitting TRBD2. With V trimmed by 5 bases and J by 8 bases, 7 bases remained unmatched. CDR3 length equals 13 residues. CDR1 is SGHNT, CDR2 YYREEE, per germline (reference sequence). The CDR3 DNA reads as TGTGCCAGCAGGCGGGGGGAGGCTGGTACGCAGTATTTT. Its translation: CASRRGEAGTQYF. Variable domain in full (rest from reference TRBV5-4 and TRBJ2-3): ETGVTQSPTHLIKTRGQQVTLRCSSQSGHNTVSWYQQALGQGPQFIFQYYREEENGRGNFPPRFSGLQFPNYSSELNVNALELDDSALYLCASRRGEAGTQYFGPGTRLTVL.

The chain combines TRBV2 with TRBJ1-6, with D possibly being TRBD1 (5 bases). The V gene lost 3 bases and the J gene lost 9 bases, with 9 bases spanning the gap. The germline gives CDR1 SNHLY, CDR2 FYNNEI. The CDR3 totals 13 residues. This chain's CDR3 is CASSEWGLSPLHF. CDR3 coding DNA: TGTGCCAGCAGTGAGTGGGGACTTTCACCCCTCCACTTT.

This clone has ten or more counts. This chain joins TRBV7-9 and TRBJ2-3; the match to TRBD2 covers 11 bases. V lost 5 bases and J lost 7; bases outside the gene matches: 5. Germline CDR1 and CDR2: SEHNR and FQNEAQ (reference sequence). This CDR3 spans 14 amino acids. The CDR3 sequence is CASSPGLAEHTQYF. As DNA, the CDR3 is TGTGCCAGCAGCCCGGGACTAGCGGAACATACGCAGTATTTT.

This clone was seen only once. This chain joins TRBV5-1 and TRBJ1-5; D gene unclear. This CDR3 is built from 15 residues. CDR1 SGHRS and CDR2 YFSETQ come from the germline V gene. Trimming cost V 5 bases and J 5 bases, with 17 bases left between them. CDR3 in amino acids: CASRKSYQRDQPQHF. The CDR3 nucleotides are TGCGCCAGCAGGAAGTCCTACCAGAGGGATCAGCCCCAGCATTTT.

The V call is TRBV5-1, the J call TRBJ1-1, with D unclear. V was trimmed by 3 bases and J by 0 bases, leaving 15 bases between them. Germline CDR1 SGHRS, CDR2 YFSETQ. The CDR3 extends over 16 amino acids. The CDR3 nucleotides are TGCGCCAGCAGCTCTAATGAAGGAGGGCTGAACACTGAAGCTTTCTTT. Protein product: CASSSNEGGLNTEAFF. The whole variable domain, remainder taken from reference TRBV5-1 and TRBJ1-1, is KAGVTQTPRYLIKTRGQQVTLSCSPISGHRSVSWYQQTPGQGLQFLFEYFSETQRNKGNFPGRFSGRQFSNSRSEMNVSTLELGDSALYLCASSSNEGGLNTEAFFGQGTRLTVV.

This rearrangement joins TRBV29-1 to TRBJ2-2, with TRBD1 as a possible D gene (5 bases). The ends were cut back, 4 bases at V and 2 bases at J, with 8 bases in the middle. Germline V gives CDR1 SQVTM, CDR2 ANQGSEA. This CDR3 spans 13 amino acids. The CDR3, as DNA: TGCAGCGTTGCGACAGCAAACACCGGGGAGCTGTTTTTT. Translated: CSVATANTGELFF.

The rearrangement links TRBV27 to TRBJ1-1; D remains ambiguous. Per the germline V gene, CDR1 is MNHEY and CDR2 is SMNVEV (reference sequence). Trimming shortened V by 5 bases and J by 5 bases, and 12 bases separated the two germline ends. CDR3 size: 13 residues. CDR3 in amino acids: CASSRGVGTEAFF. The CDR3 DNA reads TGTGCCAGCAGTCGGGGAGTTGGGACTGAAGCTTTCTTT.

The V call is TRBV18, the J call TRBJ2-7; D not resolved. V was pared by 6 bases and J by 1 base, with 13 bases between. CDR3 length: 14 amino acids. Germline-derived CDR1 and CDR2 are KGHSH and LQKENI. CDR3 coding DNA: TGTGCCAGCTCCCGGTCCCGGGTGTCCTACGAGCAGTACTTC. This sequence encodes CASSRSRVSYEQYF.

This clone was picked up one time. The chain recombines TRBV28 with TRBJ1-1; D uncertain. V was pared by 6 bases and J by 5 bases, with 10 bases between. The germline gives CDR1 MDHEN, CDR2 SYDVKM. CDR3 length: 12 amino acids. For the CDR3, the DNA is TGTGCCAGCAGCTTTATAGCAACTGAAGCTTTCTTT. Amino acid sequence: CASSFIATEAFF.

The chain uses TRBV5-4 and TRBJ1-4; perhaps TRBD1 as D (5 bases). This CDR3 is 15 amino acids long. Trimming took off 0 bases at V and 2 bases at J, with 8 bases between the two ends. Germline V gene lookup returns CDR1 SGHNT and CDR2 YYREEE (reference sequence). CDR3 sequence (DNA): TGTGCCAGCAGCTTGGGGACACTGACTAATGAAAAACTGTTTTTT. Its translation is CASSLGTLTNEKLFF.

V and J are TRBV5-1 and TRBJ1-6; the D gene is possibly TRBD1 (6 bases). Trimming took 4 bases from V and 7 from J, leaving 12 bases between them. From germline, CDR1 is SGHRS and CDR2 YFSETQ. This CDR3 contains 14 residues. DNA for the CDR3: TGCGCCAGCAGCCTGACAGGACCCAATTCACCCCTCCACTTT. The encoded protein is CASSLTGPNSPLHF.

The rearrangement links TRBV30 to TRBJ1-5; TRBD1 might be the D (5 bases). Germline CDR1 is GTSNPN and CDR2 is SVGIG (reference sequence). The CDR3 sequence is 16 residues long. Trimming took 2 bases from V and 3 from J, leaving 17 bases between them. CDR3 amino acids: CAWSSGPGLVNQPQHF. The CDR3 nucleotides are TGTGCCTGGAGTTCGGGGCCGGGACTTGTCAATCAGCCCCAGCATTTT.

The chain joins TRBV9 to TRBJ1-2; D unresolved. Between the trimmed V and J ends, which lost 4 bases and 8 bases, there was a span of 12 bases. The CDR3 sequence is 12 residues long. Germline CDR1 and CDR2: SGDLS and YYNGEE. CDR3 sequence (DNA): TGTGCCAGCAGCAAGTATCGGGAGGGCTACACCTTC. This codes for CASSKYREGYTF.

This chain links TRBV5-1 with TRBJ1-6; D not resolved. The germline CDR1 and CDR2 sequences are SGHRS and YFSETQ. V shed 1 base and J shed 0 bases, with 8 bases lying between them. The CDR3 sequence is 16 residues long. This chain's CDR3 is CASSLTGSSYNSPLHF. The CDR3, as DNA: TGCGCCAGCAGCTTGACGGGAAGCTCCTATAATTCACCCCTCCACTTT.

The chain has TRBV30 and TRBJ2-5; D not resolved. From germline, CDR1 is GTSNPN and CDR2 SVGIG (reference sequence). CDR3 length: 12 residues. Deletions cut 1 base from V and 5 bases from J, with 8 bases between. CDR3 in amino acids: CAWSASVETQYF. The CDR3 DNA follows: TGTGCCTGGAGTGCCTCGGTGGAGACCCAGTACTTC.

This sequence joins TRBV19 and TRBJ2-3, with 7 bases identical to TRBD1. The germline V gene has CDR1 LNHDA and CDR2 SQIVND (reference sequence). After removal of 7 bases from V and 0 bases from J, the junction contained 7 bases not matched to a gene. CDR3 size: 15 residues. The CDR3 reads CASIGWTGSTDTQYF. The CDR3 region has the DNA TGTGCCAGTATAGGGTGGACAGGAAGCACAGATACGCAGTATTTT.

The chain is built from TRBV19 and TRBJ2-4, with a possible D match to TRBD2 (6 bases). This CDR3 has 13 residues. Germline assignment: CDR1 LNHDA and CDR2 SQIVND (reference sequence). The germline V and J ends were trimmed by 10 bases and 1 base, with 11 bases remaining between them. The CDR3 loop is CATSGLAKNIQYF. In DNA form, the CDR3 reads TGTGCCACCTCGGGACTCGCCAAAAACATTCAGTACTTC.

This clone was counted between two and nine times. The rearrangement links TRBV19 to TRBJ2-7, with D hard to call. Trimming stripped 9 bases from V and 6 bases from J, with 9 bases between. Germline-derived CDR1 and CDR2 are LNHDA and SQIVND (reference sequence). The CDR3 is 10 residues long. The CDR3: CASRFREQYF. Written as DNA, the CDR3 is TGTGCCAGCAGATTCCGCGAGCAGTACTTC.

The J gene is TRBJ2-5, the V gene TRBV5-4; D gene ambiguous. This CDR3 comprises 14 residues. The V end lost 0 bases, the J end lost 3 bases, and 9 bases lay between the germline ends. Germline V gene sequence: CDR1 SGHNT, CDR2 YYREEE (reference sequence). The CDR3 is CASSLAALKETQYF. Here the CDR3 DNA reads TGTGCCAGCAGCTTGGCTGCCCTAAAAGAGACCCAGTACTTC.

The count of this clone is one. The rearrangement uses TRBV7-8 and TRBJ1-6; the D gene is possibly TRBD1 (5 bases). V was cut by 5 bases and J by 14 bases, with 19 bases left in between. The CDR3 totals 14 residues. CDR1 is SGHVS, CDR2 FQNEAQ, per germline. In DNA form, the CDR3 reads TGTGCCAGCAGCGGGGCGGGGACGGTTTTTACCCTCCACTTT. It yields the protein CASSGAGTVFTLHF.

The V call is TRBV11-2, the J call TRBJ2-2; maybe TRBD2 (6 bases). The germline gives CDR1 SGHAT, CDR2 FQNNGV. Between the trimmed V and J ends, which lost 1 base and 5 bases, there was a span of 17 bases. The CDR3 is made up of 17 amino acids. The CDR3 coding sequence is TGTGCCAGCAGCTTAGGCCACATCGGGAGTTCAACCGGGGAGCTGTTTTTT. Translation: CASSLGHIGSSTGELFF.

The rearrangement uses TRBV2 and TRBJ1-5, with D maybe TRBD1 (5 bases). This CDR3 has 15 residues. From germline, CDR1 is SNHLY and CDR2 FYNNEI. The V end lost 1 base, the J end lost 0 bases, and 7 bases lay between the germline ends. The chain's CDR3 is CASSEGGYSNQPQHF. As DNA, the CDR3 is TGTGCCAGCAGTGAAGGGGGCTATAGCAATCAGCCCCAGCATTTT.

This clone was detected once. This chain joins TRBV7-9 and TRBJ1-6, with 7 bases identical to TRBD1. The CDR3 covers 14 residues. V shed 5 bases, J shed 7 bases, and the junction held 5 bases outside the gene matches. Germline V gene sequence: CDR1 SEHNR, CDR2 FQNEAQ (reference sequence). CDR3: CASSESGQNSPLHF. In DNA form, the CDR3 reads TGTGCCAGCAGCGAATCGGGACAGAATTCACCCCTCCACTTT. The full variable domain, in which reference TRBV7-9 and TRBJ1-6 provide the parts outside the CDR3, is DTGVSQNPRHKITKRGQNVTFRCDPISEHNRLYWYRQTLGQGPEFLTYFQNEAQLEKSRLLSDRFSAERPKGSFSTLEIQRTEQGDSAMYLCASSESGQNSPLHFGNGTRLTVT.

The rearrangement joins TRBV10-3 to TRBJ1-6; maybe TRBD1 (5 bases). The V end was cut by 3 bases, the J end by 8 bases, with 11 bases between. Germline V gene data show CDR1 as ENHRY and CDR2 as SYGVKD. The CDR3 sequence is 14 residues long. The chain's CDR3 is CAISESQGDSPLHF. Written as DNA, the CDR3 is TGTGCCATCAGTGAAAGTCAGGGTGATTCACCCCTCCACTTT.

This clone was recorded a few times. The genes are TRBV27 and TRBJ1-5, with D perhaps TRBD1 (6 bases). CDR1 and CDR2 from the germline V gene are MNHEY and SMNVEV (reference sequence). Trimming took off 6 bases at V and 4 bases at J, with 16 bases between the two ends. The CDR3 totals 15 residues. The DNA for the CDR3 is TGTGCCAGCAGGACAGGACAGCCGGGAAATCAGCCCCAGCATTTT. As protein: CASRTGQPGNQPQHF.